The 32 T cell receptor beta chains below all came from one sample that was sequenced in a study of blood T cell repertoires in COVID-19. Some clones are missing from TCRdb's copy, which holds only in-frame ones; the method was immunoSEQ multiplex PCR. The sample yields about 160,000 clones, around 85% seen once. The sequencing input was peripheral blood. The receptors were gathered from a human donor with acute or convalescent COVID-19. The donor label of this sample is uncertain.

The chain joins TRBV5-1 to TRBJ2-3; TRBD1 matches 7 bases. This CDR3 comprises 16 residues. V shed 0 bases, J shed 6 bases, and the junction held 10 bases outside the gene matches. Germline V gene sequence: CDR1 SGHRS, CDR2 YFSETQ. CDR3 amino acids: CASSLEGAPRVDTQYF. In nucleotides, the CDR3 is TGCGCCAGCAGCTTGGAGGGGGCCCCACGGGTTGATACGCAGTATTTT. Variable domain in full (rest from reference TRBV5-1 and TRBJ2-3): KAGVTQTPRYLIKTRGQQVTLSCSPISGHRSVSWYQQTPGQGLQFLFEYFSETQRNKGNFPGRFSGRQFSNSRSEMNVSTLELGDSALYLCASSLEGAPRVDTQYFGPGTRLTVL.

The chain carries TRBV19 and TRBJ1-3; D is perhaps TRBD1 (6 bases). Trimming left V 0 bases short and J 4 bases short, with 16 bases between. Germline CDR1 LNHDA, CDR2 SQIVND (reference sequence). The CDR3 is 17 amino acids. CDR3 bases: TGTGCCAGTAGTATAGATCTACCGGGACAATCGGGAAACACCATATATTTT. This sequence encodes CASSIDLPGQSGNTIYF. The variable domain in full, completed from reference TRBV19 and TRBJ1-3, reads DGGITQSPKYLFRKEGQNVTLSCEQNLNHDAMYWYRQDPGQGLRLIYYSQIVNDFQKGDIAEGYSVSREKKESFPLTVTSAQKNPTAFYLCASSIDLPGQSGNTIYFGEGSWLTVV.

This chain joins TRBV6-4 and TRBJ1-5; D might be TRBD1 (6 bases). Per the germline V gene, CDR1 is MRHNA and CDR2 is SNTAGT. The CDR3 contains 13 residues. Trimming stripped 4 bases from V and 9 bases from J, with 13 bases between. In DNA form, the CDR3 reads TGTGCCAGCAGTGGACAGGTCCAGACGCCCCAGCATTTT. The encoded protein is CASSGQVQTPQHF.

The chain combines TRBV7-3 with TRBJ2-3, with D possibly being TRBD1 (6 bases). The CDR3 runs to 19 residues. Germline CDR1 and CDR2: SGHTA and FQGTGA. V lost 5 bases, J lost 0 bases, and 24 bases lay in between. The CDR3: CASSQWSVVGTPSTDTQYF. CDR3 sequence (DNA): TGTGCCAGCAGCCAGTGGTCGGTGGTGGGGACACCTAGCACAGATACGCAGTATTTT. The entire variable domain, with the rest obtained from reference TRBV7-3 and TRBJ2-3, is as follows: GAGVSQTPSNKVTEKGKYVELRCDPISGHTALYWYRQSLGQGPEFLIYFQGTGAADDSGLPNDRFFAVRPEGSVSTLKIQRTERGDSAVYLCASSQWSVVGTPSTDTQYFGPGTRLTVL.

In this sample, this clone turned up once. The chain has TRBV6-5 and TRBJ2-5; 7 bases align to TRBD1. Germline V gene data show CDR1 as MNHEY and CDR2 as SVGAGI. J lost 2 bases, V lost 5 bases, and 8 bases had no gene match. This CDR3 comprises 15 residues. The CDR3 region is CASSIGQASQETQYF. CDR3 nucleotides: TGTGCCAGCAGTATCGGACAGGCCAGTCAAGAGACCCAGTACTTC.

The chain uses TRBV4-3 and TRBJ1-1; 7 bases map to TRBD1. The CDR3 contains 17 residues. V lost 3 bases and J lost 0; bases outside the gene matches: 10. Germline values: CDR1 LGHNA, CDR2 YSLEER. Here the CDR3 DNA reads TGCGCCAGCAGCCATTCGGGCCCGGGACAGCTGAACACTGAAGCTTTCTTT. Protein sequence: CASSHSGPGQLNTEAFF.

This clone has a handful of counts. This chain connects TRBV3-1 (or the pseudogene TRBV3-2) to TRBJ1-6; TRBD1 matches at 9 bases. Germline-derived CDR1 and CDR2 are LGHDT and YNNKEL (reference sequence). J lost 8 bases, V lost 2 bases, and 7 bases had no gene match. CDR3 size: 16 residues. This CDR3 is CASSQTRTGVDSPLHF. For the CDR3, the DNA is TGTGCCAGCAGCCAAACCCGGACAGGGGTTGATTCACCCCTCCACTTT.

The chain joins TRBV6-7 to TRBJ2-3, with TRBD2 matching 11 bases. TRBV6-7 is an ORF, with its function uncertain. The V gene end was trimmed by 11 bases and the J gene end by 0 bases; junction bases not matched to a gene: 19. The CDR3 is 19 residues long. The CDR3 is CAGAGLAGGRGLSTDTQYF. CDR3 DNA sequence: TGTGCCGGTGCGGGGCTAGCGGGGGGCCGGGGTCTAAGCACAGATACGCAGTATTTT.

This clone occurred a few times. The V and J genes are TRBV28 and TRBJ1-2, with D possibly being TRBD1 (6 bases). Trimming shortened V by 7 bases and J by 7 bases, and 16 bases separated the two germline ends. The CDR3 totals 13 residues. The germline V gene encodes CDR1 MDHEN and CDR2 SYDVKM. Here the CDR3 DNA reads TGTGCCAGCACCCCGGCAGGGGTTGCTGGCTACACCTTC. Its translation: CASTPAGVAGYTF.

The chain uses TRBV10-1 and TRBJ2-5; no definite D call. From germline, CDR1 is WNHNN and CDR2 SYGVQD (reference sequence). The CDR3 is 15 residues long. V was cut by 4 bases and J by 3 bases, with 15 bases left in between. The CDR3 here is CASSGAFGPEETQYF. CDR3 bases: TGCGCCAGCAGTGGGGCCTTCGGCCCCGAAGAGACCCAGTACTTC.

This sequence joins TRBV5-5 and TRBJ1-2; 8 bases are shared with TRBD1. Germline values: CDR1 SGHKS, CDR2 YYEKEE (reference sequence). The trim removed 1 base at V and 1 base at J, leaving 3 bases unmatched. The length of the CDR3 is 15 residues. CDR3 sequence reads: CASSLRQGSNYGYTF. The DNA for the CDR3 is TGTGCCAGCAGCTTGCGACAGGGGAGTAACTATGGCTACACCTTC.

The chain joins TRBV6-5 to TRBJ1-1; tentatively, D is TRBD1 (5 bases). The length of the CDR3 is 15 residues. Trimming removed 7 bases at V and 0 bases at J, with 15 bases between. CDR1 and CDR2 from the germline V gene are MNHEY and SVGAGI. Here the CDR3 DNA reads TGTGCCAGCATCCCGGGGGGGTATTTGAACACTGAAGCTTTCTTT. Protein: CASIPGGYLNTEAFF.

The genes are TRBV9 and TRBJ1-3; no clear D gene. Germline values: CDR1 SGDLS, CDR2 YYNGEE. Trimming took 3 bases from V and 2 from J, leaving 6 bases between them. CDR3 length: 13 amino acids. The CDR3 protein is CASSALTGNTIYF. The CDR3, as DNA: TGTGCCAGCAGCGCCTTAACTGGAAACACCATATATTTT.

The CDR3 sequence is CASSLGQGQEKLFF. The CDR3, as DNA: TGTGCCAGCAGCTTGGGACAGGGGCAAGAAAAACTGTTTTTT. The chain links TRBV5-5 to TRBJ1-4, with TRBD1 matching 8 bases. The junction had 3 bases not matched to a gene; V was cut back by 0 bases and J by 8 bases. The CDR3 runs 14 residues. CDR1 SGHKS and CDR2 YYEKEE come from the germline V gene (reference sequence).

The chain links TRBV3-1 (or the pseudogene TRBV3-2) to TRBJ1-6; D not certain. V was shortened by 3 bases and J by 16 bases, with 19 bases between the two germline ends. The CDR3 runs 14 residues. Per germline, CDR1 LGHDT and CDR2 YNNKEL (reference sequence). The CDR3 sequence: CASSHLLDKALLHF. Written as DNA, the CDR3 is TGTGCCAGCAGCCACCTCCTCGACAAGGCCCTGCTCCACTTT.

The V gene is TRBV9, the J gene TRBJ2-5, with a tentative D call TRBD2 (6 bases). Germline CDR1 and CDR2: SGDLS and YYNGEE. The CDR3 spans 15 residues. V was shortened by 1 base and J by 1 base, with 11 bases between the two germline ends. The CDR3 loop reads CASSVYAGTQETQYF. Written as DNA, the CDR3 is TGTGCCAGCAGCGTATACGCGGGGACCCAAGAGACCCAGTACTTC.

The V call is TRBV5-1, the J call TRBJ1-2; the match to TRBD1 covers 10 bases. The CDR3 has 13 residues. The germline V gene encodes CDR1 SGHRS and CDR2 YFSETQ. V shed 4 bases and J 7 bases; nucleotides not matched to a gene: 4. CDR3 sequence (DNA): TGCGCCAGCAGCCCGGGACAGGGGTTTGGCTACACCTTC. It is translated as CASSPGQGFGYTF.

The CDR3 loop reads CASSSLPSFGTGGSTEAFF. As DNA, the CDR3 is TGTGCCAGCAGCTCTTTACCAAGTTTCGGGACAGGGGGCAGCACTGAAGCTTTCTTT. This chain links TRBV7-6 with TRBJ1-1; TRBD1 aligns across 12 bases. Germline V gene sequence: CDR1 SGHVS, CDR2 FNYEAQ. The length of the CDR3 is 19 residues. The J segment lost 4 bases and the V segment lost 4 bases, leaving 16 bases of the junction unmatched. Full variable domain (outside the CDR3, taken from reference TRBV7-6 and TRBJ1-1): GAGVSQSPRYKVTKRGQDVALRCDPISGHVSLYWYRQALGQGPEFLTYFNYEAQQDKSGLPNDRFSAERPEGSISTLTIQRTEQRDSAMYRCASSSLPSFGTGGSTEAFFGQGTRLTVV.

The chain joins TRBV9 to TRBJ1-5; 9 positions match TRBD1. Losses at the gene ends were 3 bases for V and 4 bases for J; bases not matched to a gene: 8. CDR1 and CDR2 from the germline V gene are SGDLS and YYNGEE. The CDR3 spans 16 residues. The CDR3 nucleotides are TGTGCCAGCAGCGAAACCGGGACAGGGACAAATCAGCCCCAGCATTTT. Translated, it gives CASSETGTGTNQPQHF.

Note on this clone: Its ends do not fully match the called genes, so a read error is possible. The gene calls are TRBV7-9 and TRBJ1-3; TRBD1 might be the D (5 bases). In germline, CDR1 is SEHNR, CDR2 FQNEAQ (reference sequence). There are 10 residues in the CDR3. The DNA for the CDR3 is TGTGCCAGCAGCTTAGGGGCAGGGTCCTTT. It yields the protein CASSLGAGSF.

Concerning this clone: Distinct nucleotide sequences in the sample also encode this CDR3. CDR3 loop: CASSRQGPSGNTIYF. In DNA, the CDR3 is TGTGCCAGCAGCCGACAGGGCCCCTCTGGAAACACCATATATTTT. This chain links TRBV7-9 with TRBJ1-3, with TRBD1 identical over 7 bases. Germline CDR1 reads SEHNR; CDR2 reads FQNEAQ (reference sequence). CDR3 size: 15 residues. Trimming at V came to 5 bases and at J to 0 bases, leaving 4 bases not matched to a gene.

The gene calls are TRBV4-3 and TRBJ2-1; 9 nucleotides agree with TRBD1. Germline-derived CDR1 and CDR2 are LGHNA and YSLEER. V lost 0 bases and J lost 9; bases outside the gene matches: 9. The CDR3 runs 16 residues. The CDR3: CASSQEGTGSRVEQFF. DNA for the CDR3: TGCGCCAGCAGCCAAGAAGGGACAGGGAGTCGGGTTGAGCAGTTCTTC.

DNA of the CDR3: TGCGCCAGCAGCCAAGTGACAGGGTATAGGATCTATGGCTACACCTTC. Amino acids: CASSQVTGYRIYGYTF. This chain links TRBV4-1 with TRBJ1-2; 7 bases line up with TRBD1. J gave up 4 bases and V 1 base, and 9 bases lay outside the gene matches. Germline CDR1 and CDR2: MGHRA and YSYEKL. The CDR3 runs to 16 residues.

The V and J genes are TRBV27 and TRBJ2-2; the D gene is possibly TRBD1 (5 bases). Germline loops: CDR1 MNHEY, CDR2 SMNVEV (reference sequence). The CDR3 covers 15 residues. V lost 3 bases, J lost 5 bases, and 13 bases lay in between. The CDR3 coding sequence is TGTGCCAGCAGTTTCCGGCAGGGTAGGACCGGGGAGCTGTTTTTT. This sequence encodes CASSFRQGRTGELFF.

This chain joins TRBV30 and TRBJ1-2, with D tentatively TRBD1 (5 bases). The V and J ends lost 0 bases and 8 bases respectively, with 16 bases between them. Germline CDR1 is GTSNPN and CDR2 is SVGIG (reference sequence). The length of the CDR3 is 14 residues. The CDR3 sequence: CAWSVVSRVGGYTF. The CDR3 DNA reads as TGTGCCTGGAGTGTAGTATCCAGGGTAGGGGGCTACACCTTC.

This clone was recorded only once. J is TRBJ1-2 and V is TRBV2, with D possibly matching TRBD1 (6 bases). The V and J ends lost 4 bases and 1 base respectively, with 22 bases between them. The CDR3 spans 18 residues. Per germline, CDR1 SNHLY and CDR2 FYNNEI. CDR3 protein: CASSGGGRPVDYNYGYTF. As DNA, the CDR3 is TGTGCCAGCAGTGGGGGGGGCAGACCGGTCGATTATAACTATGGCTACACCTTC.

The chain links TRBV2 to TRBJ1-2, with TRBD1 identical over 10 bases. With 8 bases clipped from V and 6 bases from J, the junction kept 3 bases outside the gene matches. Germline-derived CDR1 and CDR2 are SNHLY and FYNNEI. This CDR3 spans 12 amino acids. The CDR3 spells CASRDRGHGYTF. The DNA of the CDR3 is TGTGCCAGCCGGGACAGGGGACATGGCTACACCTTC.

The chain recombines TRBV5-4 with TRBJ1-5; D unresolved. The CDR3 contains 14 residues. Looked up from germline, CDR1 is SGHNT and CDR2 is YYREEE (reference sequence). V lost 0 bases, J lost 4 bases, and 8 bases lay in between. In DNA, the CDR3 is TGTGCCAGCAGCTTGGCCTCGTCTAATCAGCCCCAGCATTTT. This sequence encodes CASSLASSNQPQHF.

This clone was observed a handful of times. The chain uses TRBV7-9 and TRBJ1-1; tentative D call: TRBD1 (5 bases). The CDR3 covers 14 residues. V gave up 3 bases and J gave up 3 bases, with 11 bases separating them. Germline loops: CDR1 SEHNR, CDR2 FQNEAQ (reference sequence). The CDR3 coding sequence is TGTGCCAGCAGCTTTGGGCAGGGTCACACTGAAGCTTTCTTT. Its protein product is CASSFGQGHTEAFF.

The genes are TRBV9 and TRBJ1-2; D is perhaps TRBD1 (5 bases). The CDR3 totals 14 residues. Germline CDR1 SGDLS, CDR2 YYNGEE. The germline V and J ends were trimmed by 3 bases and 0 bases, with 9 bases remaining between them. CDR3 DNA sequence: TGTGCCAGCAGCGCGGGACTTTCTAACTATGGCTACACCTTC. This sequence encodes CASSAGLSNYGYTF. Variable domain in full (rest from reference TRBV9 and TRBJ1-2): DSGVTQTPKHLITATGQRVTLRCSPRSGDLSVYWYQQSLDQGLQFLIQYYNGEERAKGNILERFSAQQFPDLHSELNLSSLELGDSALYFCASSAGLSNYGYTFGSGTRLTVV.

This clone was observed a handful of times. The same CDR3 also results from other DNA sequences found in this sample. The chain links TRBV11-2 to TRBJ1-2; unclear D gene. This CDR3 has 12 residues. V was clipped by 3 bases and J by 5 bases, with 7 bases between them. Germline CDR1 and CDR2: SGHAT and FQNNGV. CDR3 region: CASSFGGYGYTF. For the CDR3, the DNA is TGTGCCAGCAGCTTCGGAGGGTATGGCTACACCTTC.

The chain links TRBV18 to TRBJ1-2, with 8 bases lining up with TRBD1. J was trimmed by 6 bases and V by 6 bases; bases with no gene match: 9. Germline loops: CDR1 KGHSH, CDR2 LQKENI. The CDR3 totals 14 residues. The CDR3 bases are TGTGCCAGCTCGGCTCGGACAGGGATGGATGGCTACACCTTC. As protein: CASSARTGMDGYTF.